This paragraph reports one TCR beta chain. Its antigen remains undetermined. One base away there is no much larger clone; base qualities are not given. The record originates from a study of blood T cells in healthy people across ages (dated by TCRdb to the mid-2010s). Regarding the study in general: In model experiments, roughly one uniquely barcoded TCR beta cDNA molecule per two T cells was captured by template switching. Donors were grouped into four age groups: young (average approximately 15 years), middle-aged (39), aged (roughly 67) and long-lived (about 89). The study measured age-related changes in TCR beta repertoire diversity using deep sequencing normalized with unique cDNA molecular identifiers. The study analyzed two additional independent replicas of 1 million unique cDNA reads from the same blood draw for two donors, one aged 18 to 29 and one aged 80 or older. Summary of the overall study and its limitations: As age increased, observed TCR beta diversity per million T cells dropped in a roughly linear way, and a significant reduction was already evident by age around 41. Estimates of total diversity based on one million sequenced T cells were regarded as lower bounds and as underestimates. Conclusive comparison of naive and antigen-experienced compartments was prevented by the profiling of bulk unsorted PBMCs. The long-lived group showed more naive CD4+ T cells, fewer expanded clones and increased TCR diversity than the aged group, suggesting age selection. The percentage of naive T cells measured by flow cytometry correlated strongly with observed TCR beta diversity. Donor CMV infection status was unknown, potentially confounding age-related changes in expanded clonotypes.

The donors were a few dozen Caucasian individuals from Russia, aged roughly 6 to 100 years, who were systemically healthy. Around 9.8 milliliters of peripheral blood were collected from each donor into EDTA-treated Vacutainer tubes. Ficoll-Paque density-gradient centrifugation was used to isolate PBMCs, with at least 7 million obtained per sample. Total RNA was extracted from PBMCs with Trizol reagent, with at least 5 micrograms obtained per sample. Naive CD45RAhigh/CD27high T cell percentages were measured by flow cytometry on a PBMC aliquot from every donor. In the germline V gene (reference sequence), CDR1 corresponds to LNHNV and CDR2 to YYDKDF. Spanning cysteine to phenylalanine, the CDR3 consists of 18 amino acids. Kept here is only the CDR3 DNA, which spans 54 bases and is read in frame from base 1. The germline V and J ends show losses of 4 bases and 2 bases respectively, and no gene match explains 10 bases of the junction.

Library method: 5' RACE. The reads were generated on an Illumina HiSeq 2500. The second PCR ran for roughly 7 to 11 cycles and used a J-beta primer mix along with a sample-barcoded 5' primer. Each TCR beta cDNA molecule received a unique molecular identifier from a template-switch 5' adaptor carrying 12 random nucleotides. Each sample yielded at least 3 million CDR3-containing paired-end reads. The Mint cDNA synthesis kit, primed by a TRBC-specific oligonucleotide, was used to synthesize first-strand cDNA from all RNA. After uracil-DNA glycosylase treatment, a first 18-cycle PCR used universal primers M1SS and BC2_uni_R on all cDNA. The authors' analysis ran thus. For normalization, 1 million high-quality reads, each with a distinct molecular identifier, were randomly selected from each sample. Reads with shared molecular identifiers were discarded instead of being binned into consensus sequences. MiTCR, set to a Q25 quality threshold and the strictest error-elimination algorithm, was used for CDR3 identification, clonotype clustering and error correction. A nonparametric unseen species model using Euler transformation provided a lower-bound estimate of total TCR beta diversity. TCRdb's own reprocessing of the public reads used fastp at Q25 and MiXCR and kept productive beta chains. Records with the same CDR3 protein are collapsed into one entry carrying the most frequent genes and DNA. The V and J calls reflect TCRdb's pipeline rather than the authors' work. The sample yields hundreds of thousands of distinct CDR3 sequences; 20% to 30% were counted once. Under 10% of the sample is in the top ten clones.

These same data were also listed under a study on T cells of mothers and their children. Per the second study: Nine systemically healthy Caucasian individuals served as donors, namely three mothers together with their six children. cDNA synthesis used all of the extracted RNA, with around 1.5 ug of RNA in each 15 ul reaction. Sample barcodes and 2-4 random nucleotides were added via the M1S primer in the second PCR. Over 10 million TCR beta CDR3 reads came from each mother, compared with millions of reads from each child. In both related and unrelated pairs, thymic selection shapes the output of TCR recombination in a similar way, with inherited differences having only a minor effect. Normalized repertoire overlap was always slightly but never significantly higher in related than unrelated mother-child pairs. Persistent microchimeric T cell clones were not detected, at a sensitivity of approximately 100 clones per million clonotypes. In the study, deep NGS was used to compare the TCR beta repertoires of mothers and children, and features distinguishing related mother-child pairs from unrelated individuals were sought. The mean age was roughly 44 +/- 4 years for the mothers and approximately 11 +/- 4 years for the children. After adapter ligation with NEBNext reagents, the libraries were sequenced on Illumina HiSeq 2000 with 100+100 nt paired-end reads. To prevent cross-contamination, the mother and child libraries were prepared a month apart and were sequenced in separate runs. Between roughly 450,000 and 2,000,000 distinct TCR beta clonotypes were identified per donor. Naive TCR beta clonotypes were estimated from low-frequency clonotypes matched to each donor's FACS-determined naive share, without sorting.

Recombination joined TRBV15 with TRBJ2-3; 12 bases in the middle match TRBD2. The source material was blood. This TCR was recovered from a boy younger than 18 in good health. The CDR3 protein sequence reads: CATSIGYSSGRATDTQYF. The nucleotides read TGTGCCACCAGCATAGGATATTCTAGCGGGAGGGCCACAGATACGCAGTATTTT.